Below, one TCR beta chain is given with its context. Its antigen is not known. This sample is part of a study of cytomegalovirus exposure and HLA in healthy donors. Whole-study findings and limits: With high specificity and sensitivity, the classifier reportedly diagnosed cytomegalovirus status.

The assay was immunoSEQ multiplex PCR, and TCRdb's table has in-frame clones only and misses some. The profile shows 120,000 to 150,000 clones, roughly 89% of them singletons. The origin of this receptor is a man aged 18 to 29 in good health and CMV-seropositive. Sequencing was performed on PBMCs.

For the CDR3, the DNA is TGTGCCAGCAAGAACAGGGGCAATCAGCCCCAGCATTTT. Translated: CASKNRGNQPQHF. The V gene is TRBV6-5, the J gene TRBJ1-5; D may be TRBD1 (6 bases). This CDR3 has 13 amino acids. Germline CDR1 reads MNHEY; CDR2 reads SVGAGI. The germline V and J ends were trimmed by 7 bases and 2 bases, with 9 bases remaining between them.